Shown below are 23 T cell receptor beta chains from a single sample sequenced in a study of blood T cell repertoires in COVID-19. Assay: immunoSEQ multiplex PCR; the TCRdb copy retains only in-frame clones and omits some. The repertoire has 230,000 or so clones, around 80% of them found once; the top ten carry around 20%. Sequenced sample: peripheral blood. These receptor sequences come from a man aged 25 to 40 with active or convalescent COVID-19.

The chain uses TRBV12-3 or TRBV12-4 and TRBJ2-5; D is unclear. The V gene lost 2 bases and the J gene lost 3 bases, with 7 bases spanning the gap. CDR3 length: 13 amino acids. DNA for the CDR3: TGTGCCAGCAGTTTAAATCCCAAAGAGACCCAGTACTTC. Translated: CASSLNPKETQYF.

The chain joins TRBV12-3 or TRBV12-4 to TRBJ1-6, with TRBD1 as a possible D gene (5 bases). Trimming took off 5 bases at V and 7 bases at J, with 9 bases between the two ends. This CDR3 spans 13 amino acids. CDR3 amino acids: CASSIRQNSPLHF. The CDR3 DNA follows: TGTGCCAGCAGTATCCGACAGAATTCACCCCTCCACTTT.

The chain combines TRBV5-6 with TRBJ1-6, with TRBD1 matching 7 bases. CDR1 and CDR2 (germline): SGHDT, YYEEEE. Unmatched junction bases numbered 9, after V lost 4 bases and J lost 8 bases. The CDR3 covers 15 residues. CDR3 region: CASSPYFRGDSPLHF. The CDR3 DNA follows: TGTGCCAGCAGCCCATACTTCAGGGGGGATTCACCCCTCCACTTT.

The V and J genes are TRBV5-1 and TRBJ2-3; 9 bases agree with TRBD2. This CDR3 region has 16 residues. The germline CDR1 and CDR2 sequences are SGHRS and YFSETQ. V was pared by 4 bases and J by 1 base, with 7 bases of the junction left unmatched. CDR3 DNA: TGCGCCAGCAGCCCCACCGCTAGCGGGGGCACAGATACGCAGTATTTT. Amino acids: CASSPTASGGTDTQYF.

DNA for the CDR3: TGTGCCAGCAGCCGCCTCGGGACTAGCGGATACTACGAGCAGTACTTC. It yields the protein CASSRLGTSGYYEQYF. The chain is built from TRBV28 and TRBJ2-7; 11 nucleotides align to TRBD2. The V and J ends lost 6 bases and 3 bases, in that order; junction bases with no gene match: 10. Per germline, CDR1 MDHEN and CDR2 SYDVKM. The CDR3 is 16 amino acids.

This chain joins TRBV15 and TRBJ2-1; 12 nucleotides align to TRBD2. CDR1 and CDR2 from the germline V gene are LNHNV and YYDKDF (reference sequence). This CDR3 spans 17 amino acids. V shed 5 bases and J 8 bases; nucleotides not matched to a gene: 13. The CDR3 nucleotides read TGTGCCACCAGCGGCCCTAGCGGGAGGGCCCCTAAGGATGAGCAGTTCTTC. Encoded protein: CATSGPSGRAPKDEQFF.

This clone was counted a single time. The chain couples TRBV4-3 to TRBJ2-3; TRBD2 agrees at 10 bases. V lost 0 bases and J lost 4; bases outside the gene matches: 4. In germline, CDR1 is LGHNA, CDR2 YSLEER. There are 16 residues in the CDR3. CDR3 in amino acids: CASSQDSTSGADTQYF. The CDR3, as DNA: TGCGCCAGCAGCCAAGATTCTACTAGCGGGGCAGATACGCAGTATTTT.

In its sample, this clone was seen once. The chain employs TRBV6-5 and TRBJ1-6, with D possibly matching TRBD1 (5 bases). CDR1 is MNHEY and CDR2 is SVGAGI in the germline V gene. This CDR3 region has 15 residues. V lost 6 bases, J lost 4 bases, and 13 bases lay in between. CDR3 sequence reads: CASRLKQVYNSPLHF. The CDR3 DNA follows: TGTGCCAGCAGACTCAAACAGGTTTATAATTCACCCCTCCACTTT.

The V call is TRBV27, the J call TRBJ2-2, with TRBD2 as a possible D gene (5 bases). Germline V gene lookup returns CDR1 MNHEY and CDR2 SMNVEV (reference sequence). The CDR3 consists of 14 residues. CDR3 sequence (DNA): TGTGCTAGTTGCCAGCGGACGAACACCGGGGAGCTGTTTTTT. Amino acid sequence: CASCQRTNTGELFF.

The chain has TRBV7-3 and TRBJ2-1; a possible D gene is TRBD2 (6 bases). Between the trimmed V and J ends, which lost 6 bases and 1 base, there was a span of 10 bases. Germline V gene data show CDR1 as SGHTA and CDR2 as FQGTGA. The CDR3 is 14 amino acids. Here the CDR3 reads CASSSGESYNEQFF. CDR3 DNA: TGTGCCAGCAGTAGCGGTGAGTCCTACAATGAGCAGTTCTTC.

V is TRBV3-1 (or the pseudogene TRBV3-2) and J is TRBJ2-7; 8 bases are a match to TRBD2. V shed 4 bases and J 0 bases; nucleotides not matched to a gene: 2. Germline assignment: CDR1 LGHDT and CDR2 YNNKEL (reference sequence). The CDR3 length is 14 residues. CDR3 sequence reads: CASSLGRGSYEQYF. In DNA, the CDR3 is TGTGCCAGCAGCCTCGGGAGGGGCTCCTACGAGCAGTACTTC.

The V gene is TRBV2, the J gene TRBJ2-4; maybe TRBD2 (6 bases). The CDR3 spans 14 residues. Germline lookup yields CDR1 SNHLY and CDR2 FYNNEI. Trimming shortened V by 6 bases and J by 6 bases, and 15 bases separated the two germline ends. The CDR3 sequence is CASSGGGDRNIQYF. CDR3 DNA sequence: TGTGCCAGCAGCGGCGGCGGGGACCGAAACATTCAGTACTTC.

The table lists this clone with a few counts. The genes are TRBV7-9 and TRBJ2-1; D ambiguous. Germline V lookup: CDR1 SEHNR, CDR2 FQNEAQ (reference sequence). The CDR3 extends over 12 amino acids. Trimming stripped 8 bases from V and 4 bases from J, with 9 bases between. The DNA for the CDR3 is TGTGCCAGCGGGTACAGTTACAATGAGCAGTTCTTC. Protein product: CASGYSYNEQFF.

This clone was seen more than once but under ten times. The chain recombines TRBV5-4 with TRBJ2-6, with 7 positions matching TRBD1. Germline V gives CDR1 SGHNT, CDR2 YYREEE (reference sequence). J was trimmed by 3 bases and V by 4 bases; bases with no gene match: 10. This CDR3 has 17 amino acids. The CDR3, as DNA: TGTGCCAGCAGCCCCGGGACAGAGGGGTATGGGGCCAACGTCCTGACTTTC. Translated: CASSPGTEGYGANVLTF.

This chain connects TRBV6-4 to TRBJ2-1, with unresolved D. The CDR3 length is 13 residues. Germline CDR1 reads MRHNA; CDR2 reads SNTAGT. Trimming shortened V by 1 base and J by 5 bases, and 6 bases separated the two germline ends. The CDR3 spells CASSDWPDNEQFF. The CDR3, as DNA: TGTGCCAGCAGTGACTGGCCAGACAATGAGCAGTTCTTC.

Comments on this clone: The same CDR3 also results from other DNA sequences found in this sample. This chain links TRBV18 with TRBJ1-1, with a tentative D call TRBD1 (5 bases). The length of the CDR3 is 13 residues. V was pared by 6 bases and J by 3 bases, with 11 bases between. Germline values: CDR1 KGHSH, CDR2 LQKENI. CDR3 sequence: CASSPDSYTEAFF. CDR3 nucleotides: TGTGCCAGCTCCCCCGACAGTTACACTGAAGCTTTCTTT.

The chain uses TRBV11-2 and TRBJ2-2; D remains ambiguous. This CDR3 comprises 12 residues. The germline V gene has CDR1 SGHAT and CDR2 FQNNGV. V was trimmed by 7 bases and J by 6 bases, leaving 9 bases between them. CDR3: CASTSYPGELFF. The CDR3 DNA reads as TGTGCCAGCACCTCCTACCCCGGGGAGCTGTTTTTT.

The J gene is TRBJ2-3, the V gene TRBV7-9; the match to TRBD2 covers 15 bases. Per germline, CDR1 SEHNR and CDR2 FQNEAQ (reference sequence). This CDR3 contains 19 residues. V trimming: 4 bases; J trimming: 6 bases; junction bases outside the gene matches: 14. The CDR3 DNA follows: TGTGCCAGCAGCTCCACCAACCGGACTAGCGGGGGGGCGTGGGATACGCAGTATTTT. Residues: CASSSTNRTSGGAWDTQYF. The entire variable domain, with the rest obtained from reference TRBV7-9 and TRBJ2-3, is as follows: DTGVSQNPRHKITKRGQNVTFRCDPISEHNRLYWYRQTLGQGPEFLTYFQNEAQLEKSRLLSDRFSAERPKGSFSTLEIQRTEQGDSAMYLCASSSTNRTSGGAWDTQYFGPGTRLTVL.

The rearrangement links TRBV7-9 to TRBJ2-7; D not resolved. Trimming left V 4 bases short and J 3 bases short, with 7 bases between. CDR1 SEHNR and CDR2 FQNEAQ come from the germline V gene (reference sequence). The CDR3 runs to 12 residues. CDR3 nucleotides: TGTGCCAGCAGCTCCACAAGCTACGAGCAGTACTTC. It translates to CASSSTSYEQYF.

This clone was found once. The chain uses TRBV6-5 and TRBJ1-2, with D maybe TRBD1 (5 bases). The CDR3 is 12 residues long. Germline assignment: CDR1 MNHEY and CDR2 SVGAGI. V lost 6 bases and J 4 bases, leaving 9 bases between the germline ends. CDR3 in DNA: TGTGCCAGCAGCCGACAGTCCTATGGCTACACCTTC. It translates to CASSRQSYGYTF.

CDR3 region: CASSPRGTDTQYF. In DNA form, the CDR3 reads TGTGCCAGCAGCCCCCGAGGCACAGATACGCAGTATTTT. The V call is TRBV13, the J call TRBJ2-3; no firm D call. Germline CDR1 and CDR2: PRHDT and FYEKMQ (reference sequence). V was clipped by 5 bases and J by 1 base, with 7 bases between them. The CDR3 length is 13 residues.

The CDR3: CASIWTDYRAFF. CDR3 in DNA: TGTGCCAGCATTTGGACAGACTACCGGGCTTTCTTT. V and J are TRBV2 and TRBJ1-1; possible D gene TRBD1, 6 bases. This CDR3 has 12 residues. Per germline, CDR1 SNHLY and CDR2 FYNNEI. V was trimmed by 7 bases and J by 11 bases, leaving 17 bases between them.

The chain is built from TRBV28 and TRBJ1-5, with 7 positions matching TRBD1. CDR1 and CDR2 (germline): MDHEN, SYDVKM. This CDR3 is 15 amino acids long. The junction had 9 bases not matched to a gene; V was cut back by 7 bases and J by 3 bases. CDR3 region: CASMDWGQYNQPQHF. DNA of the CDR3: TGTGCCAGCATGGATTGGGGACAGTACAATCAGCCCCAGCATTTT.